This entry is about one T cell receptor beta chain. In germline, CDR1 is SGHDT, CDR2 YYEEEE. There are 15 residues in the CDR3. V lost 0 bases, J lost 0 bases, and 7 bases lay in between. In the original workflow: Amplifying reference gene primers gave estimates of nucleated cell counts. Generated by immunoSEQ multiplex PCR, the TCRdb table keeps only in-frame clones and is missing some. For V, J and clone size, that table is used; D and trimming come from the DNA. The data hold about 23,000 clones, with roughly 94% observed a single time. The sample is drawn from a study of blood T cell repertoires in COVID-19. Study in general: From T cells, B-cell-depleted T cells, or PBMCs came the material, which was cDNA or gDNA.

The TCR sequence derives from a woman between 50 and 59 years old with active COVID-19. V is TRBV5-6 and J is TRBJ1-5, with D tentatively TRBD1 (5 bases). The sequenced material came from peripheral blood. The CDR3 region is CASSLGQFSNQPQHF. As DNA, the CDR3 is TGTGCCAGCAGCTTGGGACAGTTTAGCAATCAGCCCCAGCATTTT.